This T cell receptor (beta chain) was identified during a study of siplizumab effects on memory and regulatory T cells. The method was immunoSEQ multiplex PCR; TCRdb's version includes in-frame clones alone and lacks a portion of them. The table shows about 85,000 clones, with roughly 94% occurring only once. Germline lookup yields CDR1 PRHDT and CDR2 FYEKMQ (reference sequence). This CDR3 contains 14 residues. The V end lost 8 bases, the J end lost 7 bases, and 18 bases lay between the germline ends. The source material was CD8+ T cells sorted from blood. The receptor's source is a human donor in good health. J is TRBJ2-1 and V is TRBV13; maybe TRBD1 (5 bases). CDR3 in DNA: TGTGCCAGCGGCCTACTATTACAGGAGAATGAGCAGTTCTTC. Its translation is CASGLLLQENEQFF.